The next 22 T cell receptor beta chains were all read from a single sample in a study of human versus mouse CDR3 diversity and MHC coevolution. Method: immunoSEQ multiplex PCR; TCRdb's copy keeps in-frame clones and lacks some. The sample holds about 60,000 clones, roughly 94% seen once. The sample consisted of naive CD4+ T cells from blood. Subset given: CD45RO-negative CD62L-positive naive CD4 T cells. These TCRs come from a person between 55 and 69 years old in good health.

The gene calls are TRBV20-1 and TRBJ2-7; D not certain. Germline CDR1 reads DFQATT; CDR2 reads SNEGSKA (reference sequence). Trimming took off 5 bases at V and 0 bases at J, with 5 bases between the two ends. The CDR3 sequence is 11 residues long. Here the CDR3 DNA reads TGCAGTGCTCCCCGCTCCTACGAGCAGTACTTC. This codes for CSAPRSYEQYF.

The chain is built from TRBV7-2 and TRBJ2-1, with D possibly TRBD1 on 6 matching bases. V lost 4 bases and J lost 9, with 13 bases in between. The CDR3 has 13 amino acids. Per germline, CDR1 SGHTA and CDR2 FQGNSA. CDR3: CASSSSQGTEQFF. Here the CDR3 DNA reads TGTGCCAGCAGCTCCTCTCAGGGGACTGAGCAGTTCTTC.

The CDR3 coding sequence is TGCGCCAGCAGCTTGGCCGGGAGGGTTGGGCACACTGAAGCTTTCTTT. This codes for CASSLAGRVGHTEAFF. The chain employs TRBV5-1 and TRBJ1-1; no reliable D call. The CDR3 has 16 amino acids. The germline CDR1 and CDR2 sequences are SGHRS and YFSETQ. Between the trimmed V and J ends, which lost 0 bases and 3 bases, there was a span of 15 bases.

The chain carries TRBV6-5 and TRBJ1-4, with D perhaps matching TRBD1 (5 bases). The CDR3 totals 13 residues. Germline assignment: CDR1 MNHEY and CDR2 SVGAGI. V was shortened by 6 bases and J by 8 bases, with 13 bases between the two germline ends. The CDR3 region is CASRSPQGEKLFF. The CDR3 nucleotides read TGTGCCAGCAGATCTCCCCAGGGAGAAAAACTGTTTTTT.

This chain connects TRBV5-4 to TRBJ2-7, with D possibly being TRBD1 (6 bases). Trimming took off 4 bases at V and 0 bases at J, with 14 bases between the two ends. The CDR3 has 15 residues. Germline CDR1 reads SGHNT; CDR2 reads YYREEE (reference sequence). The CDR3 here is CASSPQGPSSYEQYF. Here the CDR3 DNA reads TGTGCCAGCAGCCCACAGGGACCGAGCTCCTACGAGCAGTACTTC.

This clone showed up just once. The chain's CDR3 is CASSSGLAGSGELFF. The CDR3 DNA follows: TGTGCCAGCAGTTCGGGACTAGCGGGAAGCGGGGAGCTGTTTTTT. This chain links TRBV27 with TRBJ2-2, with TRBD2 matching over 13 bases. V was pared by 4 bases and J by 7 bases, with 3 bases of the junction left unmatched. The germline CDR1 and CDR2 sequences are MNHEY and SMNVEV (reference sequence). The CDR3 is 15 residues long.

This rearrangement joins TRBV10-3 to TRBJ2-1; tentative D call: TRBD2 (7 bases). In germline, CDR1 is ENHRY, CDR2 SYGVKD. The CDR3 spans 15 residues. The ends were cut back, 3 bases at V and 6 bases at J, with 15 bases in the middle. This CDR3 is CAISDGGAGSNEQFF. DNA of the CDR3: TGTGCCATCAGTGATGGGGGGGCCGGTAGCAATGAGCAGTTCTTC.

J is TRBJ1-2 and V is TRBV6-5; 7 bases line up with TRBD1. Losses at the gene ends were 5 bases for V and 6 bases for J; bases not matched to a gene: 3. Germline V lookup: CDR1 MNHEY, CDR2 SVGAGI. CDR3 length: 12 amino acids. This chain's CDR3 is CASSRQGNGYTF. Here the CDR3 DNA reads TGTGCCAGCAGTCGACAGGGCAATGGCTACACCTTC.

The gene calls are TRBV30 and TRBJ2-5, with TRBD2 matching over 7 bases. The J call may be faulty, since TRBJ2-7 better matches the DNA end. The CDR3 sequence is 13 residues long. Germline loops: CDR1 GTSNPN, CDR2 SVGIG (reference sequence). CDR3 nucleotides: TGTGCCTGGAGTAAAGGGGACTACTACGAGCAGTACTTC. Amino acid sequence: CAWSKGDYYEQYF.

This sequence joins TRBV7-3 and TRBJ2-3; 9 bases are shared with TRBD1. The CDR3 is 15 amino acids. V gave up 5 bases and J gave up 0 bases; unmatched junction bases: 3. Germline V gene lookup returns CDR1 SGHTA and CDR2 FQGTGA. The CDR3 coding sequence is TGTGCCAGCAGCGGGACAGGGCTTAGCACAGATACGCAGTATTTT. It specifies CASSGTGLSTDTQYF.

The V and J genes are TRBV12-2 and TRBJ1-1. TRBV12-2 is flagged as a pseudogene. The CDR3 contains 12 residues. The chain's CDR3 is CASRLPEAEAFF. For the CDR3, the DNA is TGTGCAAGTCGCCTCCCAGAGGCTGAAGCTTTCTTT.

The V gene is TRBV6-5, the J gene TRBJ2-7; the match to TRBD2 covers 9 bases. Germline trimming cut 0 bases from V and 2 bases from J; bases unmatched to any gene: 5. Germline V lookup: CDR1 MNHEY, CDR2 SVGAGI. This CDR3 contains 16 residues. CDR3 sequence (DNA): TGTGCCAGCAGTTACTCGATAGCGGGGGATACCTACGAGCAGTACTTC. Its protein is CASSYSIAGDTYEQYF.

The chain joins TRBV25-1 to TRBJ2-7; perhaps TRBD1 as D (6 bases). V shed 4 bases and J shed 6 bases, with 22 bases lying between them. This CDR3 has 16 residues. Germline V gene data show CDR1 as MGHDK and CDR2 as SYGVNS. Here the CDR3 reads CASSGGSRGYLREQYF. The CDR3 DNA reads TGTGCCAGCAGTGGGGGGTCCAGGGGCTATTTGCGCGAGCAGTACTTC.

The V and J genes are TRBV9 and TRBJ2-2; 14 nucleotides align to TRBD2. The ends lost 3 bases at V and 7 bases at J; junction bases unmatched: 5. This CDR3 is built from 16 residues. Per the germline V gene, CDR1 is SGDLS and CDR2 is YYNGEE. The CDR3 is CASSAGTSGSRGELFF. The DNA for the CDR3 is TGTGCCAGCAGCGCCGGGACTAGCGGGAGTCGCGGGGAGCTGTTTTTT. Looking up the rest from reference TRBV9 and TRBJ2-2 gives the full variable domain: DSGVTQTPKHLITATGQRVTLRCSPRSGDLSVYWYQQSLDQGLQFLIQYYNGEERAKGNILERFSAQQFPDLHSELNLSSLELGDSALYFCASSAGTSGSRGELFFGEGSRLTVL.

V is TRBV23-1 and J is TRBJ1-5; 8 nucleotides align to TRBD1. TRBV23-1 is an ORF, and what it does is uncertain. The junction had 4 bases not matched to a gene; V was cut back by 9 bases and J by 3 bases. CDR3 length equals 13 residues. CDR3 protein: CASTGQDNQPQHF. The CDR3 DNA sequence: TGCGCCAGTACGGGACAGGACAATCAGCCCCAGCATTTT.

V is TRBV5-6 and J is TRBJ2-5, with D possibly matching TRBD2 (6 bases). The CDR3 runs 16 residues. The germline gives CDR1 SGHDT, CDR2 YYEEEE. Trimming shortened V by 4 bases and J by 2 bases, and 18 bases separated the two germline ends. As DNA, the CDR3 is TGTGCCAGCAGCGTCCTGGAGGGGCGGAAGCAAGAGACCCAGTACTTC. This sequence encodes CASSVLEGRKQETQYF.

The V and J genes are TRBV10-1 and TRBJ1-2; D unclear. Germline V gene data show CDR1 as WNHNN and CDR2 as SYGVQD (reference sequence). The CDR3 spans 14 residues. Trimming pared 3 bases from V and 14 bases from J, leaving 22 bases between. CDR3 sequence reads: CASSEASESTKRTF. The CDR3 nucleotides read TGCGCCAGCAGTGAAGCGTCAGAATCCACGAAGAGGACCTTC.

The genes are TRBV9 and TRBJ2-5, with D uncertain. Trimming cost V 4 bases and J 4 bases, with 11 bases left between them. The CDR3 extends over 13 amino acids. Germline V CDR1 and CDR2: SGDLS, YYNGEE. CDR3 DNA sequence: TGTGCCAGCAGCCTCGGTGCTAGAGAGACCCAGTACTTC. Amino acid sequence: CASSLGARETQYF.

The chain recombines TRBV6-5 with TRBJ1-2, with 8 bases identical to TRBD1. The CDR3 has 14 amino acids. Germline-derived CDR1 and CDR2 are MNHEY and SVGAGI. Losses at the gene ends were 3 bases for V and 8 bases for J; bases not matched to a gene: 8. As DNA, the CDR3 is TGTGCCAGCAGTTATACAGGGGGTATGGGGGGCTACACCTTC. It translates to CASSYTGGMGGYTF.

V gene TRBV23-1 combines with J gene TRBJ2-3; a weak D match, TRBD2 (5 bases). TRBV23-1 carries the ORF label, with uncertain function. The CDR3 covers 14 residues. Trimming removed 11 bases from V and 1 base from J, with 16 bases in between. The CDR3 region has the DNA TGCGCCTACGAGAGGGAAGAGGGCACAGATACGCAGTATTTT. Translation gives CAYEREEGTDTQYF.

The chain is built from TRBV5-1 and TRBJ2-1, with 9 bases aligning to TRBD2. There are 15 residues in the CDR3. Germline V gene sequence: CDR1 SGHRS, CDR2 YFSETQ. Unmatched junction bases numbered 6, after V lost 1 base and J lost 7 bases. The CDR3 region is CASSLQAGGRNEQFF. The CDR3 DNA sequence: TGCGCCAGCAGCTTGCAAGCGGGAGGTAGGAATGAGCAGTTCTTC.

The CDR3 sequence is CASSLGTGEVTDTQYF. The CDR3 region has the DNA TGTGCCAGTAGTCTGGGGACAGGGGAGGTCACAGATACGCAGTATTTT. This rearrangement joins TRBV19 to TRBJ2-3; 10 positions agree with TRBD1. CDR1 is LNHDA, CDR2 SQIVND, per germline (reference sequence). V trimming: 5 bases; J trimming: 2 bases; junction bases outside the gene matches: 7. The CDR3 loop spans 16 amino acids.